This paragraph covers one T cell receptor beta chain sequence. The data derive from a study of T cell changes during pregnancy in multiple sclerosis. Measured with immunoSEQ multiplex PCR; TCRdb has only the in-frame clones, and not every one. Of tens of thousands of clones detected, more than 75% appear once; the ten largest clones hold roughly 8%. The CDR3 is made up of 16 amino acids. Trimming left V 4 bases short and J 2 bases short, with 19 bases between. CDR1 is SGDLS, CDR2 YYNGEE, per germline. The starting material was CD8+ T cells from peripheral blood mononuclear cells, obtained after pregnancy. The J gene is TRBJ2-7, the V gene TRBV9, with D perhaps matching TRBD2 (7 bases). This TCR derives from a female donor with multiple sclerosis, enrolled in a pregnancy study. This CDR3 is CASSLHGGQTPYEQYF. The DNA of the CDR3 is TGTGCCAGCAGCTTACACGGGGGGCAAACCCCCTACGAGCAGTACTTC.